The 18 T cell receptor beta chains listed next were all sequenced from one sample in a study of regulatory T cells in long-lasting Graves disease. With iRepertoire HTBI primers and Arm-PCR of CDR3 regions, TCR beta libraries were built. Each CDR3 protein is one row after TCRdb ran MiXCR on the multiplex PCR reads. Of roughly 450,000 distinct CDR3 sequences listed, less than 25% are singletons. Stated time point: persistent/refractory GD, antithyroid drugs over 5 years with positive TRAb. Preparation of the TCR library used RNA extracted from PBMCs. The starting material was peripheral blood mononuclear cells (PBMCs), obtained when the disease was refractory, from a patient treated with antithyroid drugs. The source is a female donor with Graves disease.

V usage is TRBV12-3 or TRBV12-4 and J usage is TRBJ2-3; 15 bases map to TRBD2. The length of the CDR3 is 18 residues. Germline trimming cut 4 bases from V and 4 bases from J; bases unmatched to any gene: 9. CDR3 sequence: CASSSGLAGGPDPDTQYF. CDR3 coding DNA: TGTGCCAGCAGTTCAGGACTAGCGGGAGGGCCTGATCCAGATACGCAGTATTTT.

CDR3 nucleotides: TGTGCCAGCAGTTACAGTGAGTGGGGAAAACTGTTTTTT. Translating it yields CASSYSEWGKLFF. V is TRBV6-9 and J is TRBJ1-4, with D hard to call. V lost 3 bases to trimming and J lost 10 bases, with 12 bases between them. CDR1 MNHGY and CDR2 SVAAGI come from the germline V gene. The CDR3 loop spans 13 amino acids.

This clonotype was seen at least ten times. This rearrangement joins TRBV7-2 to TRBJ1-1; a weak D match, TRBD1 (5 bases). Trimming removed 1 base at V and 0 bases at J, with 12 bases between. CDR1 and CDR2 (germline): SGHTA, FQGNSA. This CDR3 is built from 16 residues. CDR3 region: CASSLEWRGMNTEAFF. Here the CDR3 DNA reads TGTGCCAGCAGCTTAGAATGGAGGGGTATGAACACTGAAGCTTTCTTT.

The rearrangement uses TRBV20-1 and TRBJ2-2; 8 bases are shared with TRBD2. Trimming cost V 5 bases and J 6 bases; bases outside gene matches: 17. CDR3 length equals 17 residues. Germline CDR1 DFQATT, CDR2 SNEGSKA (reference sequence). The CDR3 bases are TGCAGTGCTCAACACAGCCCGGGACTAGGGGGGTCCGGGGAGCTGTTTTTT. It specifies CSAQHSPGLGGSGELFF.

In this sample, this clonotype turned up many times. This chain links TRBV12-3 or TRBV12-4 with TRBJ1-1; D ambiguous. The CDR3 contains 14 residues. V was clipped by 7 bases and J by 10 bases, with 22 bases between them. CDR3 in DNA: TGTGCCAGCAAGACCCAAGGACCGATCGGAGGAGCTTTCTTT. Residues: CASKTQGPIGGAFF.

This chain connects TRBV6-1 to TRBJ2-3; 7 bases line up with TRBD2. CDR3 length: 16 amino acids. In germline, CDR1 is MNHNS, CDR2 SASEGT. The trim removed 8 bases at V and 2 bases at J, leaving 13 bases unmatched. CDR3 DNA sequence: TGTGCCAGCGGAATAAAGGGGACTACGCACACAGATACGCAGTATTTT. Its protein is CASGIKGTTHTDTQYF.

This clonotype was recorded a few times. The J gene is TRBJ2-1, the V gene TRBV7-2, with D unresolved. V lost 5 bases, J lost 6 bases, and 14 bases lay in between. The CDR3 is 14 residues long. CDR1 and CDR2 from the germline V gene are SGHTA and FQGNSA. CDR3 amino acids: CASSPSRASNEQFF. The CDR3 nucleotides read TGTGCCAGCAGCCCATCTCGGGCCTCCAATGAGCAGTTCTTC.

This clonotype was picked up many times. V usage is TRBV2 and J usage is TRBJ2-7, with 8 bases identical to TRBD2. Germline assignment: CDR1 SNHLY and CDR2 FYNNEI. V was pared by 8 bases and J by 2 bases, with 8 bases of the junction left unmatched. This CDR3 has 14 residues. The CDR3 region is CASSISGLAYEQYF. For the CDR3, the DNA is TGTGCCAGCTCAATCTCGGGACTAGCCTACGAGCAGTACTTC.

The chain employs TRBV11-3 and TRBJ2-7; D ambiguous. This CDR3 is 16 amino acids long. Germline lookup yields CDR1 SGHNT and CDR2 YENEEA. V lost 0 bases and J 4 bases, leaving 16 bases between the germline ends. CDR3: CASSLDGDGRFYEQYF. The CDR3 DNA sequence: TGTGCCAGCAGCTTAGATGGAGATGGCCGCTTTTACGAGCAGTACTTC.

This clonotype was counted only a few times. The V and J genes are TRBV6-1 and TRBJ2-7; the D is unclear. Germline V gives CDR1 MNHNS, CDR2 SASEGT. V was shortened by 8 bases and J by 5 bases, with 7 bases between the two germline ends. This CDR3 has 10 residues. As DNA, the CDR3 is TGTGCCAGCCAAGTGAACGAGCAGTACTTC. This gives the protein CASQVNEQYF.

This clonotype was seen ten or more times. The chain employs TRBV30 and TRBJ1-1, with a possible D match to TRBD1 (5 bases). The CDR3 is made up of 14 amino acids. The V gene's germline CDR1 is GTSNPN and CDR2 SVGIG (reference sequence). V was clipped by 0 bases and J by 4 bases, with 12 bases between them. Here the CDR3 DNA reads TGTGCCTGGAGTGTTGGAGTCGGGACCACTGAAGCTTTCTTT. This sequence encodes CAWSVGVGTTEAFF.

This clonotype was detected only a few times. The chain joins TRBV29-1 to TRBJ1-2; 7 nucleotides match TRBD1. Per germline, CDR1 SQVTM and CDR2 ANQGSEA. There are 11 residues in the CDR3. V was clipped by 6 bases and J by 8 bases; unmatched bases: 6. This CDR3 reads CSVPDRAGYTF. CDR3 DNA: TGCAGCGTCCCTGACAGGGCCGGCTACACCTTC.

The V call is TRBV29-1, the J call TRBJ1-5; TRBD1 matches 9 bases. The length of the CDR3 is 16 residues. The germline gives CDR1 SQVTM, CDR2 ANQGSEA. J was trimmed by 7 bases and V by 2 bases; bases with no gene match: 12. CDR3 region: CSVEPIGQGMGQPQHF. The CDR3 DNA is TGCAGCGTTGAACCTATCGGACAGGGGATGGGACAGCCCCAGCATTTT.

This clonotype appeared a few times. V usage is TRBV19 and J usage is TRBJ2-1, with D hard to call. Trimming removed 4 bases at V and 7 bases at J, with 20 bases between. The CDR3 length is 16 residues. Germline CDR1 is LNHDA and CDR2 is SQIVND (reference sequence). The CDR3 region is CASSNPTVLGMNEQFF. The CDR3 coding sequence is TGTGCCAGTAGTAACCCGACTGTCTTGGGTATGAATGAGCAGTTCTTC.

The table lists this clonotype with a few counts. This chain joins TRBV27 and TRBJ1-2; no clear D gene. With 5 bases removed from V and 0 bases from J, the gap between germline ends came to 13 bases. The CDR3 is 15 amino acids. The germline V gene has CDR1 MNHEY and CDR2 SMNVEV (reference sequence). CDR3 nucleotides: TGTGCCAGCAGTCCCCTAGAGTCGTCTAACTATGGCTACACCTTC. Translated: CASSPLESSNYGYTF.

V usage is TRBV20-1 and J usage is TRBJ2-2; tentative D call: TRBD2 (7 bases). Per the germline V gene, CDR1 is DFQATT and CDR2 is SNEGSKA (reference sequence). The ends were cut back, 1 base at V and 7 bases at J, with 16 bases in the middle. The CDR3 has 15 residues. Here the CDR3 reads CSARGGGRRSGELFF. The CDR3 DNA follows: TGCAGTGCTAGAGGGGGGGGGCGTCGTAGCGGGGAGCTGTTTTTT.

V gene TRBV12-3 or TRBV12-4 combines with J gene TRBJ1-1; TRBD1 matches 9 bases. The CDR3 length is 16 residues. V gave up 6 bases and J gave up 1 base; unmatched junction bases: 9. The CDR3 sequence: CASSLSRGQGNTEAFF. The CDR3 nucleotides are TGTGCCAGCAGCCTTTCCCGGGGACAGGGGAACACTGAAGCTTTCTTT.

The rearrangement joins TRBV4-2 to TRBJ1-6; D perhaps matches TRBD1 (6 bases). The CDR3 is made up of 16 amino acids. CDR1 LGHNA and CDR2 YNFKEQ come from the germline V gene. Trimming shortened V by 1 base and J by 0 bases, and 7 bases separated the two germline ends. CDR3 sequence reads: CASSQAQGSYNSPLHF. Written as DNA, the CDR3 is TGTGCCAGCAGCCAAGCACAGGGCTCCTATAATTCACCCCTCCACTTT.